This record covers a single T cell receptor beta chain. Its antigen is still unknown. Sample treatment: oral pan-JAK inhibitor, 5-10 mg twice daily. RNA extraction and reverse transcription yielded cDNA as sequencing template. TCRdb's copy holds only in-frame clones and misses some; the assay was immunoSEQ multiplex PCR. The sample lists 170,000 or so clones; about two thirds were seen once. This specimen comes from a study of CD8+ T cells in alopecia areata. Across the study: Treated patients swallowed 5 to 10 mg of oral tofacitinib twice daily.

Regarding the study as a whole: Elevated clonality characterized lesional scalp relative to normal scalp, particularly in alopecia totalis/universalis.

V was cut by 7 bases and J by 6 bases, with 8 bases left in between. Germline values: CDR1 MNHEY, CDR2 SMNVEV (reference sequence). CDR3 length: 11 amino acids. This specimen consisted of CD4+ T cells sorted from blood, obtained at week 4, from a patient treated with tofacitinib. The genes are TRBV27 and TRBJ2-3; D not certain. The receptor was derived from a human donor with alopecia areata. CDR3 region: CASKVWDTQYF. The CDR3 region has the DNA TGTGCCAGCAAGGTTTGGGATACGCAGTATTTT.